The 11 T cell receptor beta chains listed next were all sequenced from one sample in a study of spatial heterogeneity in lung cancer. The antigens for these receptors are not known. TCRdb reprocessed the 5' RACE reads with MiXCR, giving one entry per CDR3 protein. In the table there are 3,900 or so distinct CDR3 sequences, about 5.5% of which are singletons. General study findings and limits: Tumor mutation counts were tracked by expanded intratumoral alpha and beta TCR counts.

Time point given: sample taken at primary tumor resection. The material sequenced was lung tumor tissue, taken at surgery. The source of these receptors is a male donor with early-stage non-small cell lung cancer.

This clonotype has ten or more counts. The CDR3 nucleotides read TGTGCCAGCAGCCTTACAGGGGCCACTGAAGCTTTCTTT. It translates to CASSLTGATEAFF. This chain joins TRBV11-2 and TRBJ1-1, with 7 bases aligning to TRBD1. Germline assignment: CDR1 SGHAT and CDR2 FQNNGV. Trimming took 5 bases from V and 4 from J; bases not matched to a gene: 4. The CDR3 totals 13 residues. The full variable domain, with the rest looked up from reference TRBV11-2 and TRBJ1-1, is EAGVAQSPRYKIIEKRQSVAFWCNPISGHATLYWYQQILGQGPKLLIQFQNNGVVDDSQLPKDRFSAERLKGVDSTLKIQPAKLEDSAVYLCASSLTGATEAFFGQGTRLTVV.

This clonotype was recorded many times. The chain employs TRBV12-3 or TRBV12-4 and TRBJ1-5; a weak D match, TRBD1 (5 bases). Trimming pared 3 bases from V and 11 bases from J, leaving 14 bases between. CDR3 length equals 13 residues. This CDR3 is CASSLSGRGTQHF. The CDR3 region has the DNA TGTGCCAGCAGTTTGAGCGGGAGGGGAACCCAGCATTTT.

This clonotype was picked up many times. The chain combines TRBV7-4 with TRBJ1-2; 10 bases match TRBD1. Germline CDR1 SGHVT, CDR2 SQSDAQ. J gave up 1 base and V 1 base, and 9 bases lay outside the gene matches. The CDR3 sequence is 18 residues long. The CDR3 DNA reads TGTGCCAGCAGCTTAGTCAGATGGGGACAGGGGCGTAACTATGGCTACACCTTC. This codes for CASSLVRWGQGRNYGYTF.

By its share, this clonotype is medium-sized (0.01 to 0.1%). The chain employs TRBV7-2 and TRBJ2-1; D is unresolved. Per the germline V gene, CDR1 is SGHTA and CDR2 is FQGNSA. The V and J ends lost 5 bases and 12 bases respectively, with 11 bases between them. The CDR3 has 11 amino acids. The CDR3: CASSRSFGQFF. DNA of the CDR3: TGTGCCAGCAGCCGGAGCTTTGGGCAGTTCTTC.

The chain joins TRBV28 to TRBJ1-5; possible D gene TRBD1, 6 bases. This CDR3 has 11 residues. The germline CDR1 and CDR2 sequences are MDHEN and SYDVKM. Trimming removed 8 bases from V and 11 bases from J, with 13 bases in between. The CDR3 protein is CASWATGSQHF. Written as DNA, the CDR3 is TGTGCCAGCTGGGCGACAGGTTCCCAGCATTTT.

This clonotype rates as medium-sized (0.01 to 0.1%). The chain links TRBV7-2 to TRBJ1-5; possibly TRBD1 for D (6 bases). Germline V CDR1 and CDR2: SGHTA, FQGNSA. Trimming stripped 4 bases from V and 1 base from J, with 11 bases between. The CDR3 sequence is 15 residues long. This CDR3 reads CASSSGVLSNQPQHF. The CDR3 DNA reads as TGTGCCAGCAGCTCAGGGGTTCTGAGCAATCAGCCCCAGCATTTT.

By share of the sample, this clonotype is medium-sized. The chain combines TRBV7-6 with TRBJ2-3; 11 bases agree with TRBD2. The V gene end was trimmed by 1 base and the J gene end by 2 bases; junction bases not matched to a gene: 8. Germline lookup yields CDR1 SGHVS and CDR2 FNYEAQ. The CDR3 has 18 residues. The CDR3 loop is CASSLGPSTSGNTDTQYF. CDR3 nucleotides: TGTGCCAGCAGCTTAGGCCCGTCGACTAGCGGGAACACAGATACGCAGTATTTT.

The chain carries TRBV25-1 and TRBJ2-5; D uncertain. Germline CDR1 reads MGHDK; CDR2 reads SYGVNS. The CDR3 covers 14 residues. With 3 bases removed from V and 0 bases from J, the gap between germline ends came to 8 bases. In nucleotides, the CDR3 is TGTGCCAGCAGTGAGCCCCGGGACCAAGAGACCCAGTACTTC. This sequence encodes CASSEPRDQETQYF.

The sample holds many counts of this clonotype. The germline gene is not matched at one end of the junction; a read error may be the cause. This chain links TRBV28 with TRBJ2-2, with 7 bases identical to TRBD1. The CDR3 covers 11 residues. CDR1 and CDR2 (germline): MDHEN, SYDVKM. For the CDR3, the DNA is TGTGCCAGCAGTTTAGACAGGGAACTGTTTTTT. It specifies CASSLDRELFF.

V is TRBV28 and J is TRBJ1-1; D remains unclear. Germline-derived CDR1 and CDR2 are MDHEN and SYDVKM. The CDR3 sequence is 11 residues long. V was cut by 7 bases and J by 6 bases, with 9 bases left in between. The CDR3 nucleotides are TGTGCCAGCAAGTTCGGCCCTGAAGCTTTCTTT. This codes for CASKFGPEAFF. Full variable domain (missing parts from reference TRBV28 and TRBJ1-1): DVKVTQSSRYLVKRTGEKVFLECVQDMDHENMFWYRQDPGLGLRLIYFSYDVKMKEKGDIPEGYSVSREKKERFSLILESASTNQTSMYLCASKFGPEAFFGQGTRLTVV.

This chain uses TRBV2 with TRBJ1-5; tentative D call: TRBD1 (5 bases). The CDR3 covers 14 residues. The germline V gene has CDR1 SNHLY and CDR2 FYNNEI. Trimming removed 0 bases from V and 8 bases from J, with 11 bases in between. The CDR3 sequence is CASSEAHRGEPQHF. In DNA, the CDR3 is TGTGCCAGCAGTGAAGCGCATCGGGGCGAGCCCCAGCATTTT.